Below are 29 T cell receptor beta chains sequenced from a single sample in a study of cytomegalovirus exposure and HLA in healthy donors. It was with 60 Vbeta and 13 Jbeta primers that the PCR ran. Sequencing was performed with immunoSEQ multiplex PCR; in TCRdb, only in-frame clones are kept and a portion is missing. The sample carries fewer than 180,000 clones, 79% recorded once. Sequences were obtained from PBMCs. Every receptor here comes from a man in his fifties or sixties in good health and CMV-seropositive.

The table lists this clone with a few counts. V is TRBV10-3 and J is TRBJ1-1; perhaps TRBD1 as D (5 bases). The CDR3 spans 14 residues. CDR1 is ENHRY and CDR2 is SYGVKD in the germline V gene. V gave up 6 bases and J gave up 1 base, with 12 bases separating them. The CDR3 region is CAIRSHQGNTEAFF. In nucleotides, the CDR3 is TGTGCCATCAGGAGTCATCAGGGGAACACTGAAGCTTTCTTT.

The V call is TRBV10-1, the J call TRBJ1-2; TRBD1 matches 10 bases. The CDR3 is made up of 13 amino acids. The germline V gene has CDR1 WNHNN and CDR2 SYGVQD (reference sequence). J lost 7 bases, V lost 3 bases, and 2 bases had no gene match. CDR3: CASSEGTGAGYTF. The CDR3 nucleotides are TGCGCCAGCAGTGAAGGGACAGGGGCTGGCTACACCTTC.

The rearrangement links TRBV5-1 to TRBJ2-2; the D gene is possibly TRBD2 (6 bases). V was shortened by 4 bases and J by 5 bases, with 12 bases between the two germline ends. The CDR3 loop spans 14 amino acids. The germline V gene has CDR1 SGHRS and CDR2 YFSETQ. CDR3 bases: TGCGCCAGCAGCCCGGGACTTGGGACCGGGGAGCTGTTTTTT. This gives the protein CASSPGLGTGELFF.

About this clone: Other DNA sequences from this sample encode an identical CDR3 as well. This rearrangement joins TRBV28 to TRBJ1-2; the match to TRBD1 covers 9 bases. The J segment lost 7 bases and the V segment lost 4 bases, leaving 4 bases of the junction unmatched. Germline CDR1 and CDR2: MDHEN and SYDVKM. The CDR3 extends over 13 amino acids. The CDR3 spells CASSSGQGGGYTF. Here the CDR3 DNA reads TGTGCCAGCAGTTCGGGACAGGGAGGTGGCTACACCTTC.

This clone showed up just once. The rearrangement uses TRBV11-2 and TRBJ1-4, with D hard to call. Germline CDR1 SGHAT, CDR2 FQNNGV. The CDR3 covers 15 residues. V lost 5 bases and J 4 bases, leaving 14 bases between the germline ends. The CDR3 DNA reads TGTGCCAGCAGCCCCCCGAGGAACCTTAATGAAAAACTGTTTTTT. Its translation is CASSPPRNLNEKLFF. The full variable domain, rest sourced from reference TRBV11-2 and TRBJ1-4, is EAGVAQSPRYKIIEKRQSVAFWCNPISGHATLYWYQQILGQGPKLLIQFQNNGVVDDSQLPKDRFSAERLKGVDSTLKIQPAKLEDSAVYLCASSPPRNLNEKLFFGSGTQLSVL.

The genes are TRBV5-1 and TRBJ1-1; perhaps TRBD1 as D (6 bases). The CDR3 has 15 residues. V shed 4 bases and J shed 4 bases, with 17 bases lying between them. From germline, CDR1 is SGHRS and CDR2 YFSETQ. The CDR3 loop is CASSRGGEGGTEAFF. CDR3 DNA sequence: TGCGCCAGCAGCAGAGGTGGGGAGGGGGGCACTGAAGCTTTCTTT. The whole variable domain, remainder taken from reference TRBV5-1 and TRBJ1-1, is KAGVTQTPRYLIKTRGQQVTLSCSPISGHRSVSWYQQTPGQGLQFLFEYFSETQRNKGNFPGRFSGRQFSNSRSEMNVSTLELGDSALYLCASSRGGEGGTEAFFGQGTRLTVV.

This clone was detected only a few times. This CDR3 reads CASGGQRGPLNTEAFF. The CDR3 coding sequence is TGTGCCAGCGGGGGACAGCGTGGGCCCCTGAACACTGAAGCTTTCTTT. The chain uses TRBV28 and TRBJ1-1; 7 bases match TRBD1. The V segment lost 8 bases and the J segment 0 bases; nucleotides outside the gene matches: 12. Looked up from germline, CDR1 is MDHEN and CDR2 is SYDVKM. The CDR3 extends over 16 amino acids.

This chain connects TRBV9 to TRBJ2-7; 12 bases are a match to TRBD1. V dropped 4 bases and J dropped 4; count of bases not matched to a gene: 6. The V gene's germline CDR1 is SGDLS and CDR2 YYNGEE. The CDR3 extends over 15 amino acids. CDR3: CASSPGTGGAYEQYF. The CDR3 DNA follows: TGTGCCAGCAGCCCCGGGACAGGGGGCGCTTACGAGCAGTACTTC.

This clone showed up just once. The gene calls are TRBV11-2 and TRBJ2-5, with 9 bases aligning to TRBD2. Per the germline V gene, CDR1 is SGHAT and CDR2 is FQNNGV. This CDR3 has 15 amino acids. V was pared by 1 base and J by 4 bases, with 4 bases of the junction left unmatched. The CDR3 DNA sequence: TGTGCCAGCAGCTTAGGGGGACTAGCTTCAGAGACCCAGTACTTC. Translation gives CASSLGGLASETQYF.

The chain has TRBV18 and TRBJ1-5; the D gene is possibly TRBD1 (6 bases). V lost 2 bases to trimming and J lost 2 bases, with 10 bases between them. Germline V gives CDR1 KGHSH, CDR2 LQKENI. CDR3 length: 15 residues. The CDR3 coding sequence is TGTGCCAGCTCACCATTACAGGGACGCAATCAGCCCCAGCATTTT. It yields the protein CASSPLQGRNQPQHF.

This clone came up once. V usage is TRBV28 and J usage is TRBJ1-5, with D maybe TRBD1 (6 bases). The CDR3 is made up of 14 amino acids. The germline CDR1 and CDR2 sequences are MDHEN and SYDVKM. The germline V and J ends were trimmed by 7 bases and 5 bases, with 15 bases remaining between them. CDR3 DNA sequence: TGTGCCAGCACACCGGGGGCGGGAGATCAGCCCCAGCATTTT. Amino acids: CASTPGAGDQPQHF.

The chain is built from TRBV28 and TRBJ1-5; the match to TRBD1 covers 10 bases. Trimming cost V 6 bases and J 2 bases; bases outside gene matches: 7. The CDR3 extends over 16 amino acids. The germline gives CDR1 MDHEN, CDR2 SYDVKM. This CDR3 is CASRADRGYRNQPQHF. As DNA, the CDR3 is TGTGCCAGCAGAGCGGACAGGGGGTACCGCAATCAGCCCCAGCATTTT. Full variable domain (remainder filled in from reference TRBV28 and TRBJ1-5): DVKVTQSSRYLVKRTGEKVFLECVQDMDHENMFWYRQDPGLGLRLIYFSYDVKMKEKGDIPEGYSVSREKKERFSLILESASTNQTSMYLCASRADRGYRNQPQHFGDGTRLSIL.

This clone showed up just a few times. V is TRBV29-1 and J is TRBJ2-7; D perhaps matches TRBD2 (5 bases). Germline lookup yields CDR1 SQVTM and CDR2 ANQGSEA. This CDR3 is built from 13 residues. With 6 bases removed from V and 6 bases from J, the gap between germline ends came to 18 bases. The CDR3 nucleotides read TGCAGCGTAGCAAAGAGGGATAGTGGCGAGCAGTACTTC. As protein: CSVAKRDSGEQYF.

The rearrangement links TRBV28 to TRBJ2-3, with 8 bases lining up with TRBD2. V shed 5 bases and J 1 base; nucleotides not matched to a gene: 8. Germline V gene data show CDR1 as MDHEN and CDR2 as SYDVKM. The CDR3 is 16 amino acids. The CDR3 protein is CASSPPGGLGTDTQYF. CDR3 DNA: TGTGCCAGCAGTCCGCCGGGAGGGCTGGGCACAGATACGCAGTATTTT.

The chain recombines TRBV5-1 with TRBJ2-3; no clear D gene. The CDR3 is 13 residues long. V was cut by 2 bases and J by 3 bases, with 7 bases left in between. In germline, CDR1 is SGHRS, CDR2 YFSETQ. CDR3 in DNA: TGCGCCAGCAGCTTCCCAGGAACAGATACGCAGTATTTT. Its protein product is CASSFPGTDTQYF.

This clone was detected once. The chain links TRBV28 to TRBJ2-7, with D hard to call. Trimming removed 5 bases from V and 2 bases from J, with 7 bases in between. Per the germline V gene, CDR1 is MDHEN and CDR2 is SYDVKM. CDR3 length: 12 residues. CDR3 in DNA: TGTGCCAGCAGTGCAGATACCTACGAGCAGTACTTC. Translating it yields CASSADTYEQYF.

This rearrangement joins TRBV11-2 to TRBJ1-4, with no clear D. V gave up 1 base and J gave up 8 bases, with 17 bases separating them. From germline, CDR1 is SGHAT and CDR2 FQNNGV. This CDR3 is built from 16 residues. CDR3 protein: CASSLARLGSGEKLFF. The CDR3, as DNA: TGTGCCAGCAGCTTAGCGAGGCTGGGTTCCGGAGAAAAACTGTTTTTT.

V gene TRBV5-1 combines with J gene TRBJ2-3; 8 bases fit TRBD1. Trimming took 0 bases from V and 6 from J; bases not matched to a gene: 3. Germline lookup yields CDR1 SGHRS and CDR2 YFSETQ. This CDR3 region has 14 residues. The CDR3 DNA follows: TGCGCCAGCAGCTTGGATCCAGGGGGCGATACGCAGTATTTT. This encodes CASSLDPGGDTQYF.

The genes are TRBV28 and TRBJ2-5; 9 bases agree with TRBD1. Unmatched junction bases numbered 5, after V lost 1 base and J lost 5 bases. The CDR3 has 15 residues. CDR1 and CDR2 (germline): MDHEN, SYDVKM. The CDR3 sequence: CASSLLQGARETQYF. The CDR3 DNA follows: TGTGCCAGCAGTTTATTACAGGGGGCACGGGAGACCCAGTACTTC.

The chain combines TRBV19 with TRBJ2-7; D perhaps matches TRBD1 (6 bases). The CDR3 has 13 amino acids. Germline assignment: CDR1 LNHDA and CDR2 SQIVND (reference sequence). V lost 6 bases, J lost 3 bases, and 12 bases lay in between. The CDR3 sequence is CASSPGTNYEQYF. Written as DNA, the CDR3 is TGTGCCAGTAGCCCCGGGACAAACTACGAGCAGTACTTC.

This clone was seen more than once but under ten times. The chain couples TRBV10-3 to TRBJ2-7, with a tentative D call TRBD1 (6 bases). Germline V gene data show CDR1 as ENHRY and CDR2 as SYGVKD. Trimming pared 6 bases from V and 5 bases from J, leaving 14 bases between. The CDR3 has 13 residues. The DNA of the CDR3 is TGTGCCATCAGACAGGGTCTAAGGGACGAGCAGTACTTC. This gives the protein CAIRQGLRDEQYF.

V usage is TRBV7-6 and J usage is TRBJ1-2; TRBD1 is a possible D gene (5 bases). The CDR3 is made up of 15 amino acids. CDR1 is SGHVS and CDR2 is FNYEAQ in the germline V gene. The V end lost 1 base, the J end lost 3 bases, and 12 bases lay between the germline ends. The CDR3, as DNA: TGTGCCAGCAGCTTAGTTCCGGGGACTGACTATGGCTACACCTTC. Its translation is CASSLVPGTDYGYTF.

The J gene is TRBJ2-3, the V gene TRBV5-1; TRBD1 agrees at 7 bases. Germline V lookup: CDR1 SGHRS, CDR2 YFSETQ. V trimming: 5 bases; J trimming: 4 bases; junction bases outside the gene matches: 7. The CDR3 is made up of 14 amino acids. In nucleotides, the CDR3 is TGCGCCAGCAGATTACGTCAGGGGGCAGATACGCAGTATTTT. It translates to CASRLRQGADTQYF.

This clone has just one count. The rearrangement uses TRBV2 and TRBJ1-1; TRBD1 matches 9 bases. The trim removed 6 bases at V and 6 bases at J, leaving 17 bases unmatched. The CDR3 is made up of 17 amino acids. CDR1 is SNHLY, CDR2 FYNNEI, per germline. CDR3 region: CASRIGMTGTGTPEAFF. CDR3 nucleotide sequence: TGTGCCAGCAGGATAGGGATGACCGGGACAGGGACCCCTGAAGCTTTCTTT.

The chain carries TRBV6-6 and TRBJ2-3; 8 nucleotides line up with TRBD2. CDR3 length equals 16 residues. Germline CDR1 MNHNY, CDR2 SVGAGI (reference sequence). The V gene end was trimmed by 7 bases and the J gene end by 0 bases; junction bases not matched to a gene: 9. The CDR3 protein is CASTHSGGESTDTQYF. The CDR3, as DNA: TGTGCCAGCACCCACTCGGGAGGGGAAAGCACAGATACGCAGTATTTT.

V is TRBV27 and J is TRBJ2-1; tentative D call: TRBD2 (6 bases). Trimming left V 8 bases short and J 8 bases short, with 16 bases between. CDR3 length: 13 residues. The germline gives CDR1 MNHEY, CDR2 SMNVEV (reference sequence). Here the CDR3 reads CASGGPGYHEQFF. The CDR3 DNA follows: TGTGCCAGCGGAGGGCCTGGGTACCATGAGCAGTTCTTC.

The chain carries TRBV5-1 and TRBJ2-7, with 7 nucleotides matching TRBD1. Germline loops: CDR1 SGHRS, CDR2 YFSETQ. V lost 5 bases, J lost 3 bases, and 5 bases stayed unmatched. CDR3 size: 13 residues. The CDR3, as DNA: TGCGCCAGCAGAGGGACAGAGAACTACGAGCAGTACTTC. This gives the protein CASRGTENYEQYF.

This chain links TRBV10-2 with TRBJ2-7; perhaps TRBD1 as D (6 bases). The V end lost 4 bases, the J end lost 3 bases, and 13 bases lay between the germline ends. This CDR3 spans 14 amino acids. Germline CDR1 reads WSHSY; CDR2 reads SAAADI. This CDR3 reads CASSVNRALYEQYF. The CDR3 DNA reads TGCGCCAGCAGTGTCAACAGGGCTCTCTACGAGCAGTACTTC.

V is TRBV28 and J is TRBJ2-7; the match to TRBD2 covers 9 bases. CDR1 is MDHEN and CDR2 is SYDVKM in the germline V gene. V gave up 10 bases and J gave up 0 bases; unmatched junction bases: 25. The CDR3 runs to 20 residues. The CDR3 DNA is TGTGCCATCCCCTGGGAGGCGGGAGGGCCACTCCCGTTCCCCTCCTACGAGCAGTACTTC. It is translated as CAIPWEAGGPLPFPSYEQYF.